This TCR beta chain was obtained from a study of chemoradiotherapy in HPV16-positive cancers. CDR1 SGHNT and CDR2 YYREEE come from the germline V gene (reference sequence). The CDR3 sequence is 13 residues long. The V and J ends lost 0 bases and 9 bases, in that order; junction bases with no gene match: 5. Sequencing was performed with immunoSEQ multiplex PCR; in TCRdb, only in-frame clones are kept and a portion is missing. The sample lists fewer than 30,000 clones, roughly 94% occurring once. The genes are TRBV5-4 and TRBJ2-7, with 8 bases matching TRBD1. Sampling took place from a patient who underwent chemoradiotherapy. This sequence originates from a human donor with HPV-associated anogenital cancer. The CDR3 here is CASSLDQGARQYF. CDR3 nucleotides: TGTGCCAGCAGCTTGGATCAGGGGGCCCGGCAGTACTTC.